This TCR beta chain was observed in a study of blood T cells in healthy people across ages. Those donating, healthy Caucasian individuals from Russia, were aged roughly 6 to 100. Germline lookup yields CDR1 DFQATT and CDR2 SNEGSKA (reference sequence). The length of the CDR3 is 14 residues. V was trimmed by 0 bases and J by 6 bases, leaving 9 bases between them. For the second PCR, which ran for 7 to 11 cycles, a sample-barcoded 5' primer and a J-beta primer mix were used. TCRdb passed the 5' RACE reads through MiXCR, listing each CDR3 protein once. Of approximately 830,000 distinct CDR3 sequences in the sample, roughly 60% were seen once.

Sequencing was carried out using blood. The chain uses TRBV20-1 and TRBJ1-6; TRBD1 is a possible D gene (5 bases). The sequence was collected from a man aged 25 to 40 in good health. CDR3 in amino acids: CSAREGGPNSPLHF. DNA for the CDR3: TGCAGTGCTAGAGAGGGGGGACCTAATTCACCCCTCCACTTT.